This TCR beta chain appears in the sequencing data of a study of cytomegalovirus exposure and HLA in healthy donors. Use of 60 Vbeta and 13 Jbeta primers characterized the PCR. Clones were read by immunoSEQ multiplex PCR, and TCRdb kept only the in-frame ones, dropping some. The table lists more than 100,000 clones, roughly 14% of them singletons. From germline, CDR1 is MDHEN and CDR2 SYDVKM. V was shortened by 7 bases and J by 6 bases, with 13 bases between the two germline ends. The CDR3 runs 13 residues. A remark on this clone: Antigen specificity is unknown.

Notes on the study in general: Versus the approximately 700-donor mean, an Asian-associated ancestry cluster reportedly showed fewer N-insertions in a later analysis. What was likely a sequencing artifact was a cluster of highly shared sequence variants.

Sequenced material: PBMCs. This clonotype was sampled from a woman between 18 and 29 years old in good health and CMV-seronegative. This chain uses TRBV28 with TRBJ1-5; possibly TRBD1 for D (5 bases). Here the CDR3 DNA reads TGTGCCAGCAACCCCGGGGGGGGTCAGCCCCAGCATTTT. Amino acids: CASNPGGGQPQHF.